This TCR beta chain appears in the sequencing data of a study of blood T cells in healthy people across ages. Through a sample-barcoded 5' primer and a J-beta primer mix, a second PCR was run for 7 to 11 cycles. TCRdb itself ran the 5' RACE reads through MiXCR, one entry per CDR3 protein. The profile covers more than 700,000 distinct CDR3 sequences, with 46% appearing a single time and 15% to 20% taken by the ten largest. This sequence originates from a man aged 80 or over in good health. The sequencing input was blood.

The DNA of the CDR3 is TGTGCCAGCAGCGAGGGGGGGCACCAAGAGACCCAGTACTTC. It is translated as CASSEGGHQETQYF. This chain joins TRBV12-3 or TRBV12-4 and TRBJ2-5; D may be TRBD2 (7 bases). The V and J ends lost 6 bases and 0 bases respectively, with 11 bases between them. The CDR3 extends over 14 amino acids.